This T cell receptor (beta chain) emerged from a study of blood T cell repertoires in COVID-19. As processed by the authors: Estimated nucleated cell counts came from reference gene primer amplification. The method was immunoSEQ multiplex PCR; TCRdb's version includes in-frame clones alone and lacks a portion of them. Clonal size and the V and J genes are those of that table, whereas D and trimming came from the DNA. The sample holds 300,000 or so clones; more than 70% are singletons and the top ten take about 8%. The germline V gene has CDR1 SGDLS and CDR2 YYNGEE. Trimming removed 4 bases from V and 0 bases from J, with 7 bases in between. This CDR3 contains 13 residues.

Material: peripheral blood. The chain is built from TRBV9 and TRBJ1-1; D ambiguous. The TCR sequence derives from a woman aged 50 to 65 who had recovered from COVID-19. CDR3 coding DNA: TGTGCCAGCAGCCCTTTAGTGAACACTGAAGCTTTCTTT. Its translation: CASSPLVNTEAFF.